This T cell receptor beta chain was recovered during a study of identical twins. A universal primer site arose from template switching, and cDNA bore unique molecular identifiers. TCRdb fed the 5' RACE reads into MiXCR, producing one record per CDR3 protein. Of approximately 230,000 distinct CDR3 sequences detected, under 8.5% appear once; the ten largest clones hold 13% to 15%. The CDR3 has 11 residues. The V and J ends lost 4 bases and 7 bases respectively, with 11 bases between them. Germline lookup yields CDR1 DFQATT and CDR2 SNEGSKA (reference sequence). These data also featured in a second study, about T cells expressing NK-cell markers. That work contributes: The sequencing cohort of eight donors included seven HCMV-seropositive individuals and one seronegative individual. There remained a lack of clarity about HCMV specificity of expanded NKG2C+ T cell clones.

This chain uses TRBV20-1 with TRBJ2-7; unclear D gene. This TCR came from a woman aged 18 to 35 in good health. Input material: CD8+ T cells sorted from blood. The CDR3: CSAIAWGEQYF. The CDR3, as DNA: TGCAGTGCTATAGCCTGGGGAGAGCAGTACTTC.